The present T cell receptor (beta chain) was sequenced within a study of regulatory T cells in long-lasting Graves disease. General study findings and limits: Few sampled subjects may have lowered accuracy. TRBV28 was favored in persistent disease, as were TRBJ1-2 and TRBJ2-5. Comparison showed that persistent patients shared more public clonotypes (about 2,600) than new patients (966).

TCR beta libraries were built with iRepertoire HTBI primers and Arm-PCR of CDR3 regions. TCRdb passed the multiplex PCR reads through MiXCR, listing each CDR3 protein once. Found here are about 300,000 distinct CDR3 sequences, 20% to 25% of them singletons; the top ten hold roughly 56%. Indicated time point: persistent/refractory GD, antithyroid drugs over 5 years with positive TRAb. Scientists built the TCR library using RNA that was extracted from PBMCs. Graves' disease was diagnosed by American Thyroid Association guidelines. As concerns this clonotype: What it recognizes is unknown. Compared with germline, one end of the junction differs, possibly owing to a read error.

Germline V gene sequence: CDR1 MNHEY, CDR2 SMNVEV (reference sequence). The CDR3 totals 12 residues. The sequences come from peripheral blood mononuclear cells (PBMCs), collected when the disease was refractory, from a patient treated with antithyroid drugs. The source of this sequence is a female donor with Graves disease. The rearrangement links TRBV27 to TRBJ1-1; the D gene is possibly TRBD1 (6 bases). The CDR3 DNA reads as TGTGCCAGCAGCGGACAGTCCACTGAAGCTTCCTTT. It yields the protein CASSGQSTEASF.